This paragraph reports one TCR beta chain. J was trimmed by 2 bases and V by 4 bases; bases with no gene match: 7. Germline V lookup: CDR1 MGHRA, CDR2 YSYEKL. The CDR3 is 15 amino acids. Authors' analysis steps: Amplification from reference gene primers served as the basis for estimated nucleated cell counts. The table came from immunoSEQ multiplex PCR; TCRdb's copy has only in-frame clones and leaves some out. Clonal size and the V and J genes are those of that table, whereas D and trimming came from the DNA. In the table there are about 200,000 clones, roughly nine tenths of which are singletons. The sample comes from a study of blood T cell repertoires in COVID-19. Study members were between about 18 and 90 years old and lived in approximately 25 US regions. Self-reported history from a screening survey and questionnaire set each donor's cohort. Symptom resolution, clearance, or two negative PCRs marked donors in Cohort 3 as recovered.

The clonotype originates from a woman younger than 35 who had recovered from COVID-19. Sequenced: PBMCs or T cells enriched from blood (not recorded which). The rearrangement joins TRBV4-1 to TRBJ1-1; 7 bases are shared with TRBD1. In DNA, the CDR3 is TGCGCCAGCAGCCCAAGGACAGGAGCAAACACTGAAGCTTTCTTT. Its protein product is CASSPRTGANTEAFF.